This is a list of T cell receptor beta chains from one sample in a study of blood T cell repertoires in COVID-19. The table came from immunoSEQ multiplex PCR; TCRdb's copy has only in-frame clones and leaves some out. The sample holds about 260,000 clones, roughly 86% seen once. The sample comprised peripheral blood. These receptors came from an older woman with COVID-19, enrolled during active disease. Each CDR3 is given with its conserved first and last residue. A D gene is named only where the DNA matches it firmly.

cdr3_aa: CATSQGYREQYF; j_call: TRBJ2-7; v_call: TRBV19; d_call: -
cdr3_aa: CASSKQGDEQFF; j_call: TRBJ2-1; v_call: TRBV4-2; d_call: -
cdr3_aa: CASSLQGFQPQHF; j_call: TRBJ1-5; v_call: TRBV6-6; d_call: -
cdr3_aa: CASSLDLWSSGSGELFF; j_call: TRBJ2-2; v_call: TRBV14; d_call: TRBD2
cdr3_aa: CSASPETGDSDTQYF; j_call: TRBJ2-3; v_call: TRBV20-1; d_call: TRBD1
cdr3_aa: CASSLDRVTDTQYF; j_call: TRBJ2-3; v_call: TRBV7-2; d_call: -
cdr3_aa: CASSPRLAGVRVTDTQYF; j_call: TRBJ2-3; v_call: TRBV27; d_call: TRBD2
cdr3_aa: CASSLTGQGVFPYGYTF; j_call: TRBJ1-2; v_call: TRBV7-3; d_call: TRBD1
cdr3_aa: CASSPLVAGGQSEQYF; j_call: TRBJ2-7; v_call: TRBV18; d_call: TRBD2
cdr3_aa: CASSPSPVGTSGLDNEQFF; j_call: TRBJ2-1; v_call: TRBV13; d_call: TRBD2
cdr3_aa: CASSTGVAELYEQYF; j_call: TRBJ2-7; v_call: TRBV18; d_call: -
cdr3_aa: CVRSLGTSGTQETQYF; j_call: TRBJ2-5; v_call: TRBV7-5; d_call: -
cdr3_aa: CASIQGGPRAPQHF; j_call: TRBJ1-5; v_call: TRBV19; d_call: TRBD1
cdr3_aa: CASRPMDRAREQYF; j_call: TRBJ2-7; v_call: TRBV27; d_call: TRBD1
cdr3_aa: CASSMGRGSGYTF; j_call: TRBJ1-2; v_call: TRBV19; d_call: -
cdr3_aa: CASSFLQGALGNTIYF; j_call: TRBJ1-3; v_call: TRBV28; d_call: TRBD1
cdr3_aa: CAWSKTGANEKLFF; j_call: TRBJ1-4; v_call: TRBV30; d_call: TRBD1
cdr3_aa: CASSSLRLGNTIYF; j_call: TRBJ1-3; v_call: TRBV28; d_call: -
cdr3_aa: CASSSGGEVSYEQYF; j_call: TRBJ2-7; v_call: TRBV5-6; d_call: TRBD2
cdr3_aa: CASSQNPAGSTDTQYF; j_call: TRBJ2-3; v_call: TRBV3-1/TRBV3-2; d_call: TRBD2
cdr3_aa: CSVESGSVGNEQFF; j_call: TRBJ2-1; v_call: TRBV29-1; d_call: -
cdr3_aa: CASRGIGGYGYTF; j_call: TRBJ1-2; v_call: TRBV19; d_call: -
cdr3_aa: CASSTAGGSNQPQHF; j_call: TRBJ1-5; v_call: TRBV10-2; d_call: TRBD1
cdr3_aa: CASSVRTENEQFF; j_call: TRBJ2-1; v_call: TRBV9; d_call: -
cdr3_aa: CASSIGDRTNEKLFF; j_call: TRBJ1-4; v_call: TRBV19; d_call: TRBD1
cdr3_aa: CASSRGQLKYYGYTF; j_call: TRBJ1-2; v_call: TRBV5-6; d_call: TRBD1
cdr3_aa: CASSSEARNQGETQYF; j_call: TRBJ2-5; v_call: TRBV5-4; d_call: -
cdr3_aa: CASGPLVIYEQYF; j_call: TRBJ2-7; v_call: TRBV5-8; d_call: -
cdr3_aa: CASTPTGGSSPLHF; j_call: TRBJ1-6; v_call: TRBV19; d_call: TRBD1
cdr3_aa: CASSRDMDSPLHF; j_call: TRBJ1-6; v_call: TRBV5-1; d_call: -
cdr3_aa: CATSDGDRGRNQPQHF; j_call: TRBJ1-5; v_call: TRBV24-1; d_call: TRBD1